This record looks at one TCR beta chain sequence and its context. Its antigen is as yet unknown. These data come from a study of vaccination effects on CD4 cells after COVID-19. Broader study findings: Nearly all vaccine-induced clones in healthy recipients recognized only SARS-CoV-2.

Profiling relied on immunoSEQ multiplex PCR, and the TCRdb table lists in-frame clones only, not all of them. The sample carries 20,000 to 30,000 clones, about 76% recorded once. CD4+ T cells specific for antigen were expanded with viral peptide pools by the ViraFEST assay before sequencing. Subsequent to 10 days of culture, CD4+ T cells were isolated. Prior SARS-CoV-2 infection was absent in the vaccine recipients, as shown by negative nucleocapsid antibodies. Germline V CDR1 and CDR2: LNHDA, SQIVND (reference sequence). CDR3 size: 13 residues. V lost 6 bases to trimming and J lost 2 bases, with 10 bases between them.

The sample here was CD4+ T cells from PBMCs cultured with SARS-CoV-2 spike peptides, taken before COVID-19 vaccination. J is TRBJ1-1 and V is TRBV19; no reliable D call. The sequence derives from a human donor who received a COVID-19 vaccine. CDR3: CASSSKINTEAFF. The CDR3, as DNA: TGTGCCAGTAGCTCCAAGATAAACACTGAAGCTTTCTTT. Looking up the rest from reference TRBV19 and TRBJ1-1 gives the full variable domain: DGGITQSPKYLFRKEGQNVTLSCEQNLNHDAMYWYRQDPGQGLRLIYYSQIVNDFQKGDIAEGYSVSREKKESFPLTVTSAQKNPTAFYLCASSSKINTEAFFGQGTRLTVV.